This T cell receptor (beta chain) was obtained from a study of T cell responses to AZD1222 COVID-19 vaccine. This clone was counted only a few times. Its target is unknown. Whole-study findings and limits: Only a handful of AZD1222 recipients tested seropositive at baseline. Among the donors, most were white British and more were female, and clonal diversity was possibly underestimated. Targeting of unmutated variant regions was reportedly seen in nearly half of spike-specific TCRs.

The CDR3 loop spans 14 amino acids. CDR1 SEHNR and CDR2 FQNEAQ come from the germline V gene (reference sequence). After removal of 5 bases from V and 10 bases from J, the junction contained 9 bases not matched to a gene. The repertoire was sequenced with immunoSEQ multiplex PCR; TCRdb's copy has only in-frame clones and lacks some. Altogether 110,000 or so clones are present, 70% to 90% being singletons, with the ten largest covering 6.5%. The source of this sequence is an adult who received the AZD1222 COVID-19 vaccine. The material sequenced was peripheral blood, taken 28 days after the second AZD1222 dose. The V gene is TRBV7-9, the J gene TRBJ1-4, with 8 bases matching TRBD1. CDR3 DNA sequence: TGTGCCAGCAGCGTAGTAGGACAGGGTGGAAAACTGTTTTTT. The encoded protein is CASSVVGQGGKLFF.